This T cell receptor beta chain appears in the sequencing data of a study of blood T cell repertoires in COVID-19. Using immunoSEQ multiplex PCR, the repertoire was profiled, and TCRdb retains in-frame clones only, with some absent. Of approximately 170,000 clones in the sample, roughly 80% were seen once. CDR3 size: 14 residues. V was clipped by 4 bases and J by 3 bases, with 11 bases between them. From germline, CDR1 is MGHDK and CDR2 SYGVNS. This clonotype was obtained from a woman in her forties or fifties with acute or convalescent COVID-19. Sequencing was performed on peripheral blood. The chain uses TRBV25-1 and TRBJ2-3; D is possibly TRBD2 (6 bases). The CDR3 is CASSVGGRTDTQYF. CDR3 in DNA: TGTGCCAGCAGTGTGGGAGGTCGTACAGATACGCAGTATTTT.